The present entry profiles one T cell receptor (beta chain) with its context. This entry comes from a study of OX40 agonist ivuxolimab in advanced cancers. In the study overall: Treatment received earlier with anti-PD-1, anti-PD-L1 or anti-CTLA-4 agents was allowed, and around 40% had some.

CDR1 is SGHTS, CDR2 YDEGEE, per germline. The CDR3 spans 12 residues. With 1 base removed from V and 8 bases from J, the gap between germline ends came to 9 bases. Clones were sequenced by immunoSEQ multiplex PCR, and TCRdb holds only the in-frame ones, with some missing. The data hold under 55,000 clones, with less than 90% observed a single time. The sequence was collected from an adult with an advanced solid tumor such as melanoma, head and neck, liver or kidney cancer. This chain links TRBV5-8 with TRBJ1-1; D unclear. The sequencing used CD4+ or CD8+ T cells sorted from blood, collected in a trial of the OX40 agonist ivuxolimab. The chain's CDR3 is CASSLLGLEAFF. CDR3 bases: TGTGCCAGCAGCTTGTTGGGCCTCGAAGCTTTCTTT.